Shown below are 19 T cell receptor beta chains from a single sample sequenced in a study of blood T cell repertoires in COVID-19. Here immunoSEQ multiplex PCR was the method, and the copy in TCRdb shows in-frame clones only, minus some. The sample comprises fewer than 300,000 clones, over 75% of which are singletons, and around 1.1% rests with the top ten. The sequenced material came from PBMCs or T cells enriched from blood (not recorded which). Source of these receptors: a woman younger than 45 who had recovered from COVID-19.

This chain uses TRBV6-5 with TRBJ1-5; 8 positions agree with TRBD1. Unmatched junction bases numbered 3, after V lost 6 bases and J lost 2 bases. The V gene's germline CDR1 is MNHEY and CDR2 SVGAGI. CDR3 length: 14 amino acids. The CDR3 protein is CASSQGAGNQPQHF. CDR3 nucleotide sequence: TGTGCCAGCAGCCAGGGGGCTGGCAATCAGCCCCAGCATTTT.

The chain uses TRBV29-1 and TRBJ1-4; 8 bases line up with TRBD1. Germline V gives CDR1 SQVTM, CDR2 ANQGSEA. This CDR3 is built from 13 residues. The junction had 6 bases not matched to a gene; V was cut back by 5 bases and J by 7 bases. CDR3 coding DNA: TGCAGCGTTCGCGGACAGGGAATTGAAAAACTGTTTTTT. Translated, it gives CSVRGQGIEKLFF. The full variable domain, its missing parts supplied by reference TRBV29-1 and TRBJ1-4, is SAVISQKPSRDICQRGTSLTIQCQVDSQVTMMFWYRQQPGQSLTLIATANQGSEATYESGFVIDKFPISRPNLTFSTLTVSNMSPEDSSIYLCSVRGQGIEKLFFGSGTQLSVL.

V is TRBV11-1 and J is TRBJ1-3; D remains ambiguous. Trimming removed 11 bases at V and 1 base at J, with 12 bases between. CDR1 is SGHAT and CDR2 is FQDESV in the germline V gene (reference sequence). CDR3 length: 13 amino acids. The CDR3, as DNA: TGTGCCGGCCCCACGTCTTCTGGAAACACCATATATTTT. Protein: CAGPTSSGNTIYF. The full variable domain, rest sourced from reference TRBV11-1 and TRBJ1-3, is EAEVAQSPRYKITEKSQAVAFWCDPISGHATLYWYRQILGQGPELLVQFQDESVVDDSQLPKDRFSAERLKGVDSTLKIQPAELGDSAMYLCAGPTSSGNTIYFGEGSWLTVV.

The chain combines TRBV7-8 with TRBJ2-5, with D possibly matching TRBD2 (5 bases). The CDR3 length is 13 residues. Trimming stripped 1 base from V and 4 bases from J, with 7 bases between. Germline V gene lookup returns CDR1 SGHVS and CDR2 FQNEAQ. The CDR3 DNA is TGTGCCAGCAGCTTAGGAGGACTAGAGACCCAGTACTTC. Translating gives CASSLGGLETQYF.

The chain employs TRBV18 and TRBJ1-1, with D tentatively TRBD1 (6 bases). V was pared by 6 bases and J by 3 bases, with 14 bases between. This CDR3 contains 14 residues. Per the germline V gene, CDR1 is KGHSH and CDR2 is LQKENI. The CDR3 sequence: CASSQGQGYTEAFF. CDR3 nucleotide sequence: TGTGCCAGCTCCCAGGGCCAGGGGTACACTGAAGCTTTCTTT.

This CDR3 is CASSLRESGTLVYEQYF. The CDR3 DNA is TGCGCCAGCAGTCTAAGGGAATCGGGAACCCTAGTCTACGAGCAGTACTTC. The rearrangement links TRBV5-1 to TRBJ2-7; tentative D call: TRBD2 (5 bases). CDR1 SGHRS and CDR2 YFSETQ come from the germline V gene. The CDR3 loop spans 17 amino acids. The V gene lost 5 bases and the J gene lost 3 bases, with 24 bases spanning the gap.

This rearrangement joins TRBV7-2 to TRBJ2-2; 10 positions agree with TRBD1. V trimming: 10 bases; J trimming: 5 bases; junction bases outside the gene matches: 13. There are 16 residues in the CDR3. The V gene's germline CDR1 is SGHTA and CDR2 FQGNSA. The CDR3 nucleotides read TGTGCCACAAGGACAGGGGGACTTGAGTTTACCGGGGAGCTGTTTTTT. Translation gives CATRTGGLEFTGELFF.

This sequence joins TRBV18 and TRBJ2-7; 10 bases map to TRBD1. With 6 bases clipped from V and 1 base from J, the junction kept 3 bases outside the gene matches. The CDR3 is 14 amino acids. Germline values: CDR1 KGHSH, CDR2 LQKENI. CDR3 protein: CASSPGQGSYEQYF. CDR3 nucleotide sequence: TGTGCCAGCTCTCCGGGACAGGGGTCCTACGAGCAGTACTTC.

CDR3 nucleotides: TGCGCCAGCAGCCGGAGACTAGCGGGAGAGGGGGGCTCCTACGAGCAGTACTTC. Translated, it gives CASSRRLAGEGGSYEQYF. The V call is TRBV4-1, the J call TRBJ2-7, with 12 bases fitting TRBD2. The germline V gene encodes CDR1 MGHRA and CDR2 YSYEKL. The CDR3 spans 18 residues. The junction had 10 bases not matched to a gene; V was cut back by 4 bases and J by 0 bases.

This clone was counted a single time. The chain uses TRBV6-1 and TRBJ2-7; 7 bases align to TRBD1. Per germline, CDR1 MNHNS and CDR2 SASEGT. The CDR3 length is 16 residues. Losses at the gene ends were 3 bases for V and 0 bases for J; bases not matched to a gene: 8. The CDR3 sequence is CASSDNPGQISYEQYF. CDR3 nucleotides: TGTGCCAGCAGTGACAACCCGGGACAGATCTCCTACGAGCAGTACTTC.

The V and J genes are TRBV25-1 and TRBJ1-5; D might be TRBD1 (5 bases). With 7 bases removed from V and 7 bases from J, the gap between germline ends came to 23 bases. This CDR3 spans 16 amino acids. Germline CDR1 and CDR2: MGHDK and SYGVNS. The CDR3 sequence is CASTTPGGTFNQPQHF. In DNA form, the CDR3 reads TGTGCCAGCACTACGCCCGGGGGAACGTTCAACCAGCCCCAGCATTTT.

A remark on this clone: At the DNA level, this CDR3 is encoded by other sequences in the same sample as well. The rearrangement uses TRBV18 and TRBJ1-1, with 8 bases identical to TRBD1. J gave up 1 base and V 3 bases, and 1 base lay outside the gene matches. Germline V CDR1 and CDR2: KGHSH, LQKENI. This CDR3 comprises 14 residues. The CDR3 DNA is TGTGCCAGCTCACCCGGACAGGGGAACACTGAAGCTTTCTTT. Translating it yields CASSPGQGNTEAFF.

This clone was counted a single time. DNA of the CDR3: TGTGCCAGCAGATTGGGACAGGGGAAAGAGACCCAGTACTTC. Translation: CASRLGQGKETQYF. V and J are TRBV7-2 and TRBJ2-5, with TRBD1 matching over 10 bases. Looked up from germline, CDR1 is SGHTA and CDR2 is FQGNSA. The CDR3 runs to 14 residues. V lost 6 bases and J lost 3; bases outside the gene matches: 4.

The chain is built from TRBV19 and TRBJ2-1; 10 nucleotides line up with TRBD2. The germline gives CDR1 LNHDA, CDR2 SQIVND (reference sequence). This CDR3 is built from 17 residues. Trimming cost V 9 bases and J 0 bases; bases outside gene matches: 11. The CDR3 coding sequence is TGTGCCAGCAAACCCAGTAGCGGGAGGTCCTCCTACAATGAGCAGTTCTTC. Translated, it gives CASKPSSGRSSYNEQFF.

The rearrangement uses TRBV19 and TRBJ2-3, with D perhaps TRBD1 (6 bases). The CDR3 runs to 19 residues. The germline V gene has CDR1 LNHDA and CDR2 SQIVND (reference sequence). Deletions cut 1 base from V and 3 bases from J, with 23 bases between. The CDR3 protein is CASSIGGGERRPVTDTQYF. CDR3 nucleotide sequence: TGTGCCAGTAGTATAGGAGGGGGAGAGCGGAGGCCAGTTACAGATACGCAGTATTTT.

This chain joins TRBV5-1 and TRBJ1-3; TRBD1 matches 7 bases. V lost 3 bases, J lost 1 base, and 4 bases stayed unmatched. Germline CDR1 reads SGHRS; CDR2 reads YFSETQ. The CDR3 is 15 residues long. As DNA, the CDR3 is TGCGCCAGCAGCTCCTCAGGGGGGTCTGGAAACACCATATATTTT. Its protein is CASSSSGGSGNTIYF.

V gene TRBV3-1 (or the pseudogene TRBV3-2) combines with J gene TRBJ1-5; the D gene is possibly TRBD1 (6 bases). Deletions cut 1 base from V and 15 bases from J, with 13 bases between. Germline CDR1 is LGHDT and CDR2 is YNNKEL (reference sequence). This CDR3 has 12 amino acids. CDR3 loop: CASSQGTGPPHF. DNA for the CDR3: TGTGCCAGCAGCCAAGGCACAGGGCCACCGCATTTT.

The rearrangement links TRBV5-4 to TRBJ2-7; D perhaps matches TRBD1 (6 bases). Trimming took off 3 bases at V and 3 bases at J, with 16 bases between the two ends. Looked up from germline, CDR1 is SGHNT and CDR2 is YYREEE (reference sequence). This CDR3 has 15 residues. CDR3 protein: CASSSRGPRVYEQYF. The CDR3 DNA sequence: TGTGCCAGCAGCTCCAGGGGCCCCCGAGTCTACGAGCAGTACTTC.

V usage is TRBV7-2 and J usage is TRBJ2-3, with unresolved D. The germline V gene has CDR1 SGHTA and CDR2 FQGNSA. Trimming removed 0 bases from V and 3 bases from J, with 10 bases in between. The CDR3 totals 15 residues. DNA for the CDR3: TGTGCCAGCAGCTTAGCTGCGGCGGTAACAGATACGCAGTATTTT. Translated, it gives CASSLAAAVTDTQYF.